A selection of T cell receptor beta chains follows, all from one sample in a study of PD-L1 blockade in urothelial cancer. Using immunoSEQ multiplex PCR, the repertoire was profiled, and TCRdb retains in-frame clones only, with some absent. This sample has some 30,000 clones, with around 87% found just once. The material was PBMCs, obtained around atezolizumab (anti-PD-L1) treatment. All receptors come from a man aged 50 to 60 with urothelial cancer. Each CDR3 is given with its conserved first and last residue. The D gene is left open where the match is weak. Some rows have no size entry. The others give once, few or many, or a class for an expanded clone.

TRBV6-1	TRBD1	TRBJ2-7	few	TGTGCCAGCAACTTAGGCGGGACAGGGGGCTACGAGCAGTACTTC	CASNLGGTGGYEQYF
TRBV5-1	TRBD2	TRBJ2-1	-	TGCGCCAGCAGCGCCCAGACTAGCAGGAATGAGCAGTTCTTC	CASSAQTSRNEQFF
TRBV27	-	TRBJ1-6	-	TGTGCCAGCACTTCTAGACAGGCTTGGAATTCACCCCTCCACTTT	CASTSRQAWNSPLHF
TRBV10-3	-	TRBJ1-2	-	TGTGCCATCAGTGCCTCCGGGACACCTAACTATGGCTACACCTTC	CAISASGTPNYGYTF
TRBV5-1	TRBD1	TRBJ2-7	once	TGCGCCAGCAGCTTGGGACAGGGAAGCTCCTACGAGCAGTACTTC	CASSLGQGSSYEQYF
TRBV19	TRBD1	TRBJ1-4	-	TGTGCCAGTAGTATTTCCCCTCTGGGACAGGGAACAAAACTGTTTTTT	CASSISPLGQGTKLFF
TRBV5-5	TRBD1	TRBJ2-5	-	TGTGCCAGCAGCTTACAGGGGAATAGCCAAGAGACCCAGTACTTC	CASSLQGNSQETQYF
TRBV11-3	-	TRBJ2-2	-	TGTGCCAGCAGCTTATTTACGGGAAACACCGGGGAGCTGTTTTTT	CASSLFTGNTGELFF
TRBV10-1	TRBD2	TRBJ2-5	-	TGCGCCAGCAGTGAGTCCGGGACTACTAAGACCCAGTACTTC	CASSESGTTKTQYF
TRBV5-1	-	TRBJ1-1	once	TGCGCCAGCAGCTTGACAGAAGTGGACACTGAAGCTTTCTTT	CASSLTEVDTEAFF
TRBV5-4	TRBD1	TRBJ1-4	medium-sized	TGTGCCAGCAGCCTCGGACAGGATGAAAAACTGTTTTTT	CASSLGQDEKLFF
TRBV11-2	-	TRBJ2-3	-	TGTGCCAGCAGCTTAGCGGGGTTTAGAGATACGCAGTATTTT	CASSLAGFRDTQYF
TRBV27	TRBD1	TRBJ2-7	-	TGTGCCAGCAGGTCCTTAGGGACAGGGGAGTCCGAGCAGTACTTC	CASRSLGTGESEQYF
TRBV30	TRBD1	TRBJ2-7	-	TGTGCCTGGAGTGTGGGTTGGGACAGGGACGGAGAGCAGTACTTC	CAWSVGWDRDGEQYF
TRBV4-1	TRBD1	TRBJ2-7	-	TGCGCCAGCAGCCGGACAGGGGGGGGCGGCGAGCAGTACTTC	CASSRTGGGGEQYF
TRBV12-5	TRBD1	TRBJ1-1	-	TGTGCTAGTGGTGTCTCCAGGGGGACTGAAGCTTTCTTT	CASGVSRGTEAFF
TRBV7-9	-	TRBJ1-4	-	TGTGCCAGCAGCCTAACGCAGGGGTTTAGTGAAAAACTGTTTTTT	CASSLTQGFSEKLFF
TRBV27	TRBD1	TRBJ2-4	-	TGTGCCAGCAGTCACGGACAGGTGTCGATAGCCAAAAACATTCAGTACTTC	CASSHGQVSIAKNIQYF
TRBV5-6	-	TRBJ1-2	-	TGTGCCAGCAGCTTGGATTGGGGAGATGGCTACACCTTC	CASSLDWGDGYTF
TRBV6-1	-	TRBJ2-7	once	TGTGCCACCCTGGACATCAGCTCCTACGAGCAGTACTTC	CATLDISSYEQYF
TRBV5-1	-	TRBJ2-1	-	TGCGCCAGCAGCTTGGCAGGGGCTGAATACAATGAGCAGTTCTTC	CASSLAGAEYNEQFF
TRBV27	-	TRBJ2-1	-	TGTGCCAGCAGTTTATCGTCCTACAGGCACAGCTCCTACAATGAGCAGTTCTTC	CASSLSSYRHSSYNEQFF
TRBV7-9	TRBD2	TRBJ2-7	medium-sized	TGTGCCAGCAGCCCCCCGACTAGCGGGTTCACCTACGAGCAGTACTTC	CASSPPTSGFTYEQYF
TRBV27	TRBD1	TRBJ2-7	-	TGTGCCAGCAGTTTAAAGGGGACAGGGGCGGTTGTATACGAGCAGTACTTC	CASSLKGTGAVVYEQYF
TRBV13	-	TRBJ2-7	-	TGTGCCAGCACCCTCACCGGGGTGGGTGGCGAGCAGTACTTC	CASTLTGVGGEQYF
TRBV7-8	-	TRBJ1-5	-	TGTGCCAGCAGCTTCGCAGACGGGGGGGCTAGCAATCAGCCCCAGCATTTT	CASSFADGGASNQPQHF
TRBV7-7	TRBD2	TRBJ2-5	few	TGTGCTAGCAGCTTCCACGGGGGGGCAGAAGAGACCCAGTACTTC	CASSFHGGAEETQYF
TRBV27	-	TRBJ2-7	-	TGTGCCAGCAGTTTCTTTGGGAAGGGGTCCTACGAGCAGTACTTC	CASSFFGKGSYEQYF
TRBV4-2	-	TRBJ1-1	-	TGTGCCAGCAGCCTGGACCAAAGGAGGAAGGCTGAAGCTTTCTTT	CASSLDQRRKAEAFF